The subject of this entry is one T cell receptor (beta chain). Only in-frame clones appear in the TCRdb table, and some are missing; sequencing was by immunoSEQ multiplex PCR. Counted here are some 260,000 clones, 87% occurring once; the ten biggest clones make up about 6%. Recruits, aged roughly 18 to 95 years, lived in some 25 US areas. Donors were grouped by their self-reported clinical history. Germline CDR1 is GTSNPN and CDR2 is SVGIG (reference sequence). This CDR3 has 15 residues. The V gene lost 3 bases and the J gene lost 7 bases, with 19 bases spanning the gap. The data stem from a study of blood T cell repertoires in COVID-19. Study in general: Samples taken during acute and convalescent COVID-19 were collected in the United States, Italy and Spain. Nucleic acid was either cDNA or gDNA, and it came from T cells, B-cell-depleted T cells, or PBMCs.

Sequencing input: PBMCs or T cells enriched from blood (not recorded which). The receptor was isolated from a woman under 40 with acute COVID-19. V is TRBV30 and J is TRBJ1-5, with a tentative D call TRBD1 (6 bases). CDR3 DNA sequence: TGTGCCTGGAGCCCCCCCCGGACAGAAAGACAGCCCCAGCATTTT. Protein product: CAWSPPRTERQPQHF.